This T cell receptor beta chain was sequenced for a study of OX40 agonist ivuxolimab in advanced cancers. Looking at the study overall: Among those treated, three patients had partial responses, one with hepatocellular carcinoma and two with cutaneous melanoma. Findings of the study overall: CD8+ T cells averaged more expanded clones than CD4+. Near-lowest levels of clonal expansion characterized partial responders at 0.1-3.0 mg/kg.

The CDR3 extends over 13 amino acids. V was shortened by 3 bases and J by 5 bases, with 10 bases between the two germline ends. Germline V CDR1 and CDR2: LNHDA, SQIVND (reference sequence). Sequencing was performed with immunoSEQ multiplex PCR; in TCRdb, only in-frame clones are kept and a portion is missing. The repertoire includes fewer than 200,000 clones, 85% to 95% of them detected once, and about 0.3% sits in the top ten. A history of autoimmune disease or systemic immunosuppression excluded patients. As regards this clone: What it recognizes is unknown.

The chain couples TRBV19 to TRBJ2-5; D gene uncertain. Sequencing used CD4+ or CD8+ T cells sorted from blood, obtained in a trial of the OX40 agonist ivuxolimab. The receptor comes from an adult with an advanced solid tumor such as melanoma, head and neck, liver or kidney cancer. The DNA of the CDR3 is TGTGCCAGTAGTATTCACCTCGCTGAGACCCAGTACTTC. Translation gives CASSIHLAETQYF.